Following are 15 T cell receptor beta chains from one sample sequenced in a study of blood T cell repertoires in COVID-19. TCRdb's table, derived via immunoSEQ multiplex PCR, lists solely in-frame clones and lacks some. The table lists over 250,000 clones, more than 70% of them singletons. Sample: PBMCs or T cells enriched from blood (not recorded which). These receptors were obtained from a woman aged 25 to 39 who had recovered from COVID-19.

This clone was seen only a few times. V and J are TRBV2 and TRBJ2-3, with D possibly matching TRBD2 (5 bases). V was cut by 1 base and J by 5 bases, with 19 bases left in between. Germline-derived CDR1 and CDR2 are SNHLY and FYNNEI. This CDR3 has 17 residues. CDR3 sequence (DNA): TGTGCCAGCAGTGAAGGTGTCGGAGGCGCCGCGGGAGATACGCAGTATTTT. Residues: CASSEGVGGAAGDTQYF.

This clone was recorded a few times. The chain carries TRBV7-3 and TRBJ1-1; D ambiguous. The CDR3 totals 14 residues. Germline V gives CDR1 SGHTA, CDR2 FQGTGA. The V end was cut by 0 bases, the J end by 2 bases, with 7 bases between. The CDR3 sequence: CASSLTGVNTEAFF. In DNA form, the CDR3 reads TGTGCCAGCAGCTTAACCGGGGTTAACACTGAAGCTTTCTTT.

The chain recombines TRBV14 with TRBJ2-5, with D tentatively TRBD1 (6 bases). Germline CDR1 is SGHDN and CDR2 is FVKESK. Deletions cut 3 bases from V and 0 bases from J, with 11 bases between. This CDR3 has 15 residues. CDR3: CASSQGAHYQETQYF. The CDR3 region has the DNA TGTGCCAGCAGCCAGGGGGCCCACTACCAAGAGACCCAGTACTTC.

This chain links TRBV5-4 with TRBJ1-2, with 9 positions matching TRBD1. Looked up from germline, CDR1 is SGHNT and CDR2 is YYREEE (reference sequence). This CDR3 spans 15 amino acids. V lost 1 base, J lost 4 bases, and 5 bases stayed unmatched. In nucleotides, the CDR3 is TGTGCCAGCAGCTTGTACAGGGGGCGGATCTATGGCTACACCTTC. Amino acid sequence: CASSLYRGRIYGYTF. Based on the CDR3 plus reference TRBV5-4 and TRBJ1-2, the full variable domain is ETGVTQSPTHLIKTRGQQVTLRCSSQSGHNTVSWYQQALGQGPQFIFQYYREEENGRGNFPPRFSGLQFPNYSSELNVNALELDDSALYLCASSLYRGRIYGYTFGSGTRLTVV.

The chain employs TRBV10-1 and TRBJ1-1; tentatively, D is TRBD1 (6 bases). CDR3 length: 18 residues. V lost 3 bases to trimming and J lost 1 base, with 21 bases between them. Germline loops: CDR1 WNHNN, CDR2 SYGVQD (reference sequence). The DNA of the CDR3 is TGCGCCAGCAGTGAAGTCTTCGGCAGGGACACGCGGAACACTGAAGCTTTCTTT. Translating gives CASSEVFGRDTRNTEAFF.

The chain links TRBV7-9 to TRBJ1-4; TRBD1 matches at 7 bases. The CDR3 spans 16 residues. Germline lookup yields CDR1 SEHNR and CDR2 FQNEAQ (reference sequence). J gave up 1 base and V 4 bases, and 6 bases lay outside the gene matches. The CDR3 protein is CASSSPGGRTNEKLFF. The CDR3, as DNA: TGTGCCAGCAGCTCCCCAGGGGGGCGAACTAATGAAAAACTGTTTTTT. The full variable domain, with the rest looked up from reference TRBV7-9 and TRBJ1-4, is DTGVSQNPRHKITKRGQNVTFRCDPISEHNRLYWYRQTLGQGPEFLTYFQNEAQLEKSRLLSDRFSAERPKGSFSTLEIQRTEQGDSAMYLCASSSPGGRTNEKLFFGSGTQLSVL.

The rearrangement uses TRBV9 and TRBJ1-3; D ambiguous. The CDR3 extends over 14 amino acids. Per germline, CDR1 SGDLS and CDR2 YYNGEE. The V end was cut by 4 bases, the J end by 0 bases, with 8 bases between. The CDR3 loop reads CASSLSYSGNTIYF. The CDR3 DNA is TGTGCCAGCAGCCTATCCTACTCTGGAAACACCATATATTTT.

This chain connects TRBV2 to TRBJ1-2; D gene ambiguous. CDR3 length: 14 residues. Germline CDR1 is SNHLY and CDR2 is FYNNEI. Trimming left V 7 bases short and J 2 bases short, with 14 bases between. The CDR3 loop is CASTLERQNYGYTF. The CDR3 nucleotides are TGTGCCAGCACTCTAGAGCGGCAGAACTATGGCTACACCTTC.

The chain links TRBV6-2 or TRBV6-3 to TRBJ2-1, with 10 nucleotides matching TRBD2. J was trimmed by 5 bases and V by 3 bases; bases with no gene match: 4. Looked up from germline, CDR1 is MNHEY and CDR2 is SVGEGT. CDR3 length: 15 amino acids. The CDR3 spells CASSYRTSGNNEQFF. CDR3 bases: TGTGCCAGCAGTTATCGGACTAGCGGAAACAATGAGCAGTTCTTC.

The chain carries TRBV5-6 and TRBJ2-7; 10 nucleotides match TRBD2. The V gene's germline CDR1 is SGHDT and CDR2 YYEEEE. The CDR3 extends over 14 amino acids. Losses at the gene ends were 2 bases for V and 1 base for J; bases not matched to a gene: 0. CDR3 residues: CASSLLAGSYEQYF. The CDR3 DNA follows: TGTGCCAGCAGCTTACTAGCGGGGTCCTACGAGCAGTACTTC.

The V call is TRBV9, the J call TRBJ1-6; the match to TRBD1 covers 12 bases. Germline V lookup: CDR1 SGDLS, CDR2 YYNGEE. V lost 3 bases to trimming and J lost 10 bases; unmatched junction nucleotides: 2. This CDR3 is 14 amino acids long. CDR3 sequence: CASSEGTGGSPLHF. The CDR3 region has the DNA TGTGCCAGCAGCGAAGGGACAGGGGGCTCACCCCTCCACTTT.

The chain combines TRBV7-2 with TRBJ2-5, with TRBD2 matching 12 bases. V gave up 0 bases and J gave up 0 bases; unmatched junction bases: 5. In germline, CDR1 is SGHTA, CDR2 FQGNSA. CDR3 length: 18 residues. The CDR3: CASSLASSGGAYQETQYF. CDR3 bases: TGTGCCAGCAGCTTAGCGTCTAGCGGGGGGGCGTACCAAGAGACCCAGTACTTC.

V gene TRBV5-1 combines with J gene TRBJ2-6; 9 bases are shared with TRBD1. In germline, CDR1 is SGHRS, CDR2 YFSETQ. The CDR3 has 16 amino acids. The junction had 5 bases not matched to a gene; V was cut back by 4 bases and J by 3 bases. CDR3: CASSGGQGFGANVLTF. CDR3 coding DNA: TGCGCCAGCAGCGGCGGACAGGGGTTTGGGGCCAACGTCCTGACTTTC.

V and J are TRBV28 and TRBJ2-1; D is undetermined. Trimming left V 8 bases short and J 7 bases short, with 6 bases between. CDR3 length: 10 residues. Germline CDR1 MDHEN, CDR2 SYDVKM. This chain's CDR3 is CASATNEQFF. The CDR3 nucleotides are TGTGCCAGCGCCACAAATGAGCAGTTCTTC.

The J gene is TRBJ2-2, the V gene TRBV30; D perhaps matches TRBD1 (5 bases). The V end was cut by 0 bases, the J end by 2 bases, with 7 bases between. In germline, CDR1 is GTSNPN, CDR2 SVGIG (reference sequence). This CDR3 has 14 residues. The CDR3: CAWSVGQNTGELFF. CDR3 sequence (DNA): TGTGCCTGGAGTGTAGGACAAAACACCGGGGAGCTGTTTTTT.